One and the same sample provided the 24 T cell receptor beta chains below, sequenced in a study of T-cell reconstitution after alpha-beta-depleted transplantation in children. For TCRbeta, the library was prepared with unique molecular identifiers. MiXCR, applied by TCRdb to the PCR reads, yields one record per CDR3 protein. The data contain hundreds of thousands of distinct CDR3 sequences, roughly 13% of them singletons. Sequenced here: PBMCs, sampled before TCRalphabeta/CD19-depleted stem cell transplant. The source is a girl aged 2 to 9 with congenital amegakaryocytic thrombocytopenia, due to receive a stem cell transplant.

The V and J genes are TRBV20-1 and TRBJ2-5, with 10 bases lining up with TRBD2. Germline V gives CDR1 DFQATT, CDR2 SNEGSKA (reference sequence). V dropped 6 bases and J dropped 4; count of bases not matched to a gene: 14. The CDR3 loop spans 16 amino acids. The CDR3 protein is CSASPSGSLLLETQYF. Here the CDR3 DNA reads TGCAGTGCGTCGCCTAGCGGGAGCCTTCTTCTAGAGACCCAGTACTTC.

For this clonotype: A much larger clone is a single base away; this may be a read error. The V call is TRBV6-1, the J call TRBJ2-7; TRBD2 matches 11 bases. CDR3 length equals 15 residues. The V gene's germline CDR1 is MNHNS and CDR2 SASEGT. DNA for the CDR3: TGTGCCAGCAGTCGATCCGGGACTAGCGGATACGGGCAGTACTTC. It yields the protein CASSRSGTSGYGQYF.

This clonotype was counted ten times or more. V usage is TRBV9 and J usage is TRBJ2-1; 10 nucleotides line up with TRBD2. Trimming cost V 3 bases and J 2 bases; bases outside gene matches: 8. The CDR3 length is 17 residues. Germline V lookup: CDR1 SGDLS, CDR2 YYNGEE. The CDR3 here is CASSAEEGLAAYNEQFF. Here the CDR3 DNA reads TGTGCCAGCAGCGCAGAAGAAGGACTAGCGGCCTACAATGAGCAGTTCTTC.

This clonotype was picked up a small number of times. CDR3 coding DNA: TGTGCCAGCTCACAGCGGCAGGGGGCTAGCACAGATACGCAGTATTTT. It is translated as CASSQRQGASTDTQYF. The V call is TRBV18, the J call TRBJ2-3; TRBD1 matches at 8 bases. CDR3 size: 16 residues. Unmatched junction bases numbered 6, after V lost 4 bases and J lost 0 bases. Germline-derived CDR1 and CDR2 are KGHSH and LQKENI. The whole variable domain, remainder taken from reference TRBV18 and TRBJ2-3, is NAGVMQNPRHLVRRRGQEARLRCSPMKGHSHVYWYRQLPEEGLKFMVYLQKENIIDESGMPKERFSAEFPKEGPSILRIQQVVRGDSAAYFCASSQRQGASTDTQYFGPGTRLTVL.

In its sample, this clonotype was seen many times. This chain connects TRBV28 to TRBJ2-3; TRBD1 is a possible D gene (5 bases). CDR3 length: 14 amino acids. V was shortened by 3 bases and J by 6 bases, with 13 bases between the two germline ends. Germline V lookup: CDR1 MDHEN, CDR2 SYDVKM. CDR3 protein: CASSLGRATDTQYF. In DNA, the CDR3 is TGTGCCAGCAGTTTGGGCAGGGCGACGGATACGCAGTATTTT. The variable domain in full, completed from reference TRBV28 and TRBJ2-3, reads DVKVTQSSRYLVKRTGEKVFLECVQDMDHENMFWYRQDPGLGLRLIYFSYDVKMKEKGDIPEGYSVSREKKERFSLILESASTNQTSMYLCASSLGRATDTQYFGPGTRLTVL.

The J gene is TRBJ2-1, the V gene TRBV2, with TRBD2 identical over 13 bases. Trimming removed 1 base from V and 9 bases from J; junction bases left unmatched: 0. The V gene's germline CDR1 is SNHLY and CDR2 FYNNEI. The CDR3 spans 14 residues. The CDR3 nucleotides are TGTGCCAGCAGTGAAGGACTAGCGGGAGGTGAGCAGTTCTTC. Amino acid sequence: CASSEGLAGGEQFF.

This sequence joins TRBV10-1 and TRBJ1-5; no firm D call. The CDR3 has 14 residues. Trimming removed 8 bases from V and 5 bases from J, with 16 bases in between. CDR1 is WNHNN and CDR2 is SYGVQD in the germline V gene (reference sequence). In DNA, the CDR3 is TGCGCCAGCGTACGCGGGCATTGGGATCAGCCCCAGCATTTT. Translation gives CASVRGHWDQPQHF.

This clonotype was seen at least ten times. The chain uses TRBV12-3 or TRBV12-4 and TRBJ1-6; D remains ambiguous. Trimming shortened V by 7 bases and J by 7 bases, and 14 bases separated the two germline ends. The CDR3 is 14 amino acids. CDR3 DNA sequence: TGTGCCAGCAACGACGGTGGGGTAAATTCACCCCTCCACTTT. Translated: CASNDGGVNSPLHF.

The chain carries TRBV12-3 or TRBV12-4 and TRBJ2-7; 8 nucleotides align to TRBD1. The CDR3 covers 15 residues. V shed 6 bases and J 0 bases; nucleotides not matched to a gene: 7. The CDR3 here is CASSPGTGRSYEQYF. DNA for the CDR3: TGTGCCAGCAGCCCCGGGACAGGCCGCTCCTACGAGCAGTACTTC.

V is TRBV6-5 and J is TRBJ1-1; no firm D call. The CDR3 is 12 amino acids. Between the trimmed V and J ends, which lost 5 bases and 4 bases, there was a span of 8 bases. Germline assignment: CDR1 MNHEY and CDR2 SVGAGI. Written as DNA, the CDR3 is TGTGCCAGCAGTAACATACCCACTGAAGCTTTCTTT. This gives the protein CASSNIPTEAFF.

In its sample, this clonotype was seen a few times. This chain uses TRBV20-1 with TRBJ2-7; 7 positions match TRBD2. V dropped 3 bases and J dropped 4; count of bases not matched to a gene: 15. This CDR3 is built from 16 residues. Germline CDR1 is DFQATT and CDR2 is SNEGSKA (reference sequence). CDR3 in amino acids: CSARGLGGGSSYEQYF. Here the CDR3 DNA reads TGCAGTGCTAGGGGGCTGGGCGGGGGATCTTCTTACGAGCAGTACTTC.

Only one count was recorded for this clonotype. Being one base from a much bigger clone, this may be a read error. V and J are TRBV20-1 and TRBJ2-7; maybe TRBD1 (5 bases). Germline CDR1 DFQATT, CDR2 SNEGSKA (reference sequence). The CDR3 extends over 14 amino acids. CDR3 nucleotide sequence: TGCAGGGCTAGTTCAGTTCACAGGCCCTACGAGCAGTACTTC. Amino acid sequence: CRASSVHRPYEQYF.

Many counts were recorded for this clonotype. The CDR3 reads CASSSSGTGFLSGNTIYF. The CDR3, as DNA: TGCGCCAGCAGCTCTTCCGGGACAGGGTTTCTATCTGGAAACACCATATATTTT. The rearrangement uses TRBV5-1 and TRBJ1-3; 9 bases fit TRBD1. The CDR3 contains 18 residues. Per germline, CDR1 SGHRS and CDR2 YFSETQ. Trimming at V came to 3 bases and at J to 1 base, leaving 11 bases not matched to a gene.

This clonotype has ten or more counts. The V call is TRBV7-2, the J call TRBJ1-5; D call uncertain. The CDR3 is made up of 13 amino acids. Germline CDR1 reads SGHTA; CDR2 reads FQGNSA. V was pared by 4 bases and J by 7 bases, with 11 bases between. Here the CDR3 DNA reads TGTGCCAGCAGCTCTCGTGAGGGCCAGCCCCAGCATTTT. Encoded protein: CASSSREGQPQHF.

This clonotype appeared many times. V and J are TRBV12-3 or TRBV12-4 and TRBJ2-7, with 10 bases matching TRBD2. V trimming: 2 bases; J trimming: 4 bases; junction bases outside the gene matches: 5. This CDR3 comprises 15 residues. CDR3 loop: CASSLHQREGYEQYF. CDR3 bases: TGTGCCAGCAGTTTACATCAGCGGGAGGGATACGAGCAGTACTTC.

This clonotype showed up many times. The V call is TRBV27, the J call TRBJ2-7; D might be TRBD1 (6 bases). V shed 5 bases and J shed 3 bases, with 14 bases lying between them. The CDR3 is made up of 14 amino acids. In germline, CDR1 is MNHEY, CDR2 SMNVEV (reference sequence). In DNA, the CDR3 is TGTGCCAGCAGTCTCGGATCCAGGGGCTACGAGCAGTACTTC. This sequence encodes CASSLGSRGYEQYF.

This clonotype was seen a few times. For the CDR3, the DNA is TGTGCCAGCAGCTTAGTGGAGCCTTACAATGAGCAGTTCTTC. Translating it yields CASSLVEPYNEQFF. The rearrangement joins TRBV7-9 to TRBJ2-1, with D uncertain. CDR1 and CDR2 (germline): SEHNR, FQNEAQ (reference sequence). This CDR3 has 14 residues. V lost 1 base, J lost 4 bases, and 8 bases lay in between.

This clonotype has a handful of counts. The rearrangement joins TRBV7-3 to TRBJ2-7, with no clear D. V lost 1 base and J lost 0, with 10 bases in between. CDR3 length equals 15 residues. The germline CDR1 and CDR2 sequences are SGHTA and FQGTGA. The CDR3 coding sequence is TGTGCCAGCAGCTTAAGTCCGACAAGCTCCTACGAGCAGTACTTC. Translated, it gives CASSLSPTSSYEQYF.

This clonotype was seen at least ten times. This chain joins TRBV10-3 and TRBJ2-1; 13 nucleotides line up with TRBD2. The V and J ends lost 3 bases and 7 bases, in that order; junction bases with no gene match: 3. This CDR3 contains 15 residues. Per germline, CDR1 ENHRY and CDR2 SYGVKD. DNA for the CDR3: TGTGCCATCAGTGAACTAGCGGGAGGGGAAAATGAGCAGTTCTTC. It is translated as CAISELAGGENEQFF.

V is TRBV5-5 and J is TRBJ2-5, with D perhaps matching TRBD2 (5 bases). The CDR3 contains 14 residues. Deletions cut 0 bases from V and 5 bases from J, with 11 bases between. CDR1 is SGHKS, CDR2 YYEKEE, per germline (reference sequence). The CDR3 loop reads CASSLDLARETQYF. CDR3 DNA: TGTGCCAGCAGCTTGGACCTAGCTCGCGAGACCCAGTACTTC. The complete variable domain, with remaining parts taken from reference TRBV5-5 and TRBJ2-5, reads DAGVTQSPTHLIKTRGQQVTLRCSPISGHKSVSWYQQVLGQGPQFIFQYYEKEERGRGNFPDRFSARQFPNYSSELNVNALLLGDSALYLCASSLDLARETQYFGPGTRLLVL.

This clonotype was counted ten times or more. This rearrangement joins TRBV29-1 to TRBJ2-3; D ambiguous. The germline V and J ends were trimmed by 6 bases and 2 bases, with 9 bases remaining between them. This CDR3 has 12 residues. Germline lookup yields CDR1 SQVTM and CDR2 ANQGSEA. The DNA for the CDR3 is TGCAGCGTGGGTCTGGTCACAGATACGCAGTATTTT. Amino acids: CSVGLVTDTQYF.

The chain combines TRBV10-3 with TRBJ2-3; 8 nucleotides align to TRBD2. CDR3 length equals 19 residues. Germline V gene data show CDR1 as ENHRY and CDR2 as SYGVKD. V was pared by 11 bases and J by 4 bases, with 26 bases of the junction left unmatched. In nucleotides, the CDR3 is TGTGCCGGATCGGGAGGTGATTTCCCGGGACTAGTGGGGGCAGATACGCAGTATTTT. Translation: CAGSGGDFPGLVGADTQYF.

This clonotype was recorded at least ten times. The V call is TRBV5-1, the J call TRBJ2-3; tentative D call: TRBD2 (5 bases). The CDR3 is 14 amino acids. Germline V gene data show CDR1 as SGHRS and CDR2 as YFSETQ. V shed 4 bases and J shed 2 bases, with 11 bases lying between them. The CDR3 loop is CASSPRGFTDTQYF. In DNA, the CDR3 is TGCGCCAGCAGCCCGCGCGGGTTCACAGATACGCAGTATTTT.

The chain combines TRBV18 with TRBJ1-3; D possibly corresponds to TRBD1 (6 bases). Germline V gene lookup returns CDR1 KGHSH and CDR2 LQKENI. The CDR3 consists of 15 residues. V was cut by 6 bases and J by 2 bases, with 14 bases left in between. The CDR3 DNA follows: TGTGCCAGCTCGCCAACAGGGTGGACTGGAAACACCATATATTTT. As protein: CASSPTGWTGNTIYF.